The present entry profiles one T cell receptor (beta chain) with its context. The data were taken from a study of T cells in Graves' hyperthyroidism and ophthalmopathy. The investigators amplified TCR beta CDR3 regions from RNA transcripts. RT-PCR in the first round (using the HTBI primer set) targeted the TCR CDR3. TCRdb analysed the multiplex PCR reads with MiXCR anew, one entry per CDR3 protein. The sample records 350,000 to 400,000 distinct CDR3 sequences, under 20% being singletons. Unmatched junction bases numbered 8, after V lost 6 bases and J lost 10 bases. The CDR3 is 11 residues long. Germline V gene lookup returns CDR1 DFQATT and CDR2 SNEGSKA (reference sequence).

This sequence originates from a man between 18 and 35 years old with Graves' ophthalmopathy. The sample comprised blood. This rearrangement joins TRBV20-1 to TRBJ1-2, with 7 positions matching TRBD1. The CDR3 DNA reads TGCAGTGCATCCGCCGGGACAGCCTACACCTTC. Residues: CSASAGTAYTF.